One and the same sample provided the 21 T cell receptor beta chains below, sequenced in a study of T cell responses to AZD1222 COVID-19 vaccine. The table came from immunoSEQ multiplex PCR; TCRdb's copy has only in-frame clones and leaves some out. The sample has about 120,000 clones; about 88% are singletons. The sample in question was peripheral blood, obtained on day 0 of AZD1222 vaccination. The receptors come from an adult in good health.

This clone was observed a single time. The gene calls are TRBV5-1 and TRBJ2-3; D not resolved. The CDR3 has 15 residues. V was clipped by 0 bases and J by 3 bases, with 11 bases between them. The germline V gene encodes CDR1 SGHRS and CDR2 YFSETQ. CDR3 in amino acids: CASSLAMDGTDTQYF. For the CDR3, the DNA is TGCGCCAGCAGCTTGGCCATGGACGGGACAGATACGCAGTATTTT.

This clone was seen more than once but under ten times. This chain uses TRBV28 with TRBJ1-3; the D is unclear. Trimming took 11 bases from V and 0 from J, leaving 8 bases between them. The CDR3 is made up of 12 amino acids. Germline values: CDR1 MDHEN, CDR2 SYDVKM. The CDR3 loop is CASKDSGNTIYF. DNA of the CDR3: TGTGCCTCAAAAGACTCTGGAAACACCATATATTTT.

The chain carries TRBV19 and TRBJ2-1, with 10 bases that match TRBD2. After removal of 3 bases from V and 0 bases from J, the junction contained 8 bases not matched to a gene. The length of the CDR3 is 18 residues. Germline CDR1 LNHDA, CDR2 SQIVND (reference sequence). The CDR3 nucleotides are TGTGCCAGTAGTATCAAACCTCCTAGCGGGAGCTCCTACAATGAGCAGTTCTTC. It specifies CASSIKPPSGSSYNEQFF.

This chain links TRBV29-1 with TRBJ2-3, with D perhaps matching TRBD1 (5 bases). The germline V and J ends were trimmed by 2 bases and 3 bases, with 6 bases remaining between them. The CDR3 is 12 residues long. CDR1 and CDR2 (germline): SQVTM, ANQGSEA. CDR3 sequence: CSVEQGTDTQYF. Here the CDR3 DNA reads TGCAGCGTTGAACAGGGAACAGATACGCAGTATTTT.

The chain employs TRBV5-6 and TRBJ2-4, with D maybe TRBD1 (6 bases). CDR1 SGHDT and CDR2 YYEEEE come from the germline V gene. The V gene lost 0 bases and the J gene lost 9 bases, with 13 bases spanning the gap. The CDR3 covers 14 residues. This CDR3 reads CASSLGGTFGIQYF. For the CDR3, the DNA is TGTGCCAGCAGCTTGGGGGGGACATTTGGCATTCAGTACTTC.

The chain employs TRBV6-5 and TRBJ2-7, with TRBD1 identical over 9 bases. Per germline, CDR1 MNHEY and CDR2 SVGAGI. The CDR3 contains 14 residues. With V trimmed by 3 bases and J by 3 bases, 3 bases remained unmatched. This CDR3 reads CASSYGTGYYEQYF. The CDR3 bases are TGTGCCAGCAGTTATGGGACAGGGTACTACGAGCAGTACTTC.

This clone has just one count. The rearrangement joins TRBV18 to TRBJ2-7, with a tentative D call TRBD2 (6 bases). CDR1 and CDR2 from the germline V gene are KGHSH and LQKENI. V dropped 2 bases and J dropped 3 bases, with 17 bases sitting between them. CDR3 size: 16 residues. This CDR3 is CASSPFPGGSIYEQYF. The CDR3 DNA follows: TGTGCCAGCTCACCATTTCCTGGAGGGAGCATCTACGAGCAGTACTTC.

A few counts support this clone. The J gene is TRBJ1-5, the V gene TRBV5-1; no reliable D call. There are 14 residues in the CDR3. V lost 4 bases, J lost 6 bases, and 14 bases lay in between. Looked up from germline, CDR1 is SGHRS and CDR2 is YFSETQ. CDR3 loop: CASSPSSWGQPQHF. The CDR3 DNA follows: TGCGCCAGCAGCCCTTCGAGTTGGGGTCAGCCCCAGCATTTT.

The chain joins TRBV30 to TRBJ2-3, with D hard to call. The germline CDR1 and CDR2 sequences are GTSNPN and SVGIG (reference sequence). V shed 0 bases and J shed 4 bases, with 8 bases lying between them. CDR3 length: 13 residues. Here the CDR3 DNA reads TGTGCCTGGAGTGTCCTAATTTCAGATACGCAGTATTTT. It yields the protein CAWSVLISDTQYF.

The rearrangement links TRBV7-9 to TRBJ2-7, with 7 positions matching TRBD2. Germline CDR1 SEHNR, CDR2 FQNEAQ (reference sequence). CDR3 length: 16 amino acids. V lost 3 bases, J lost 2 bases, and 10 bases stayed unmatched. The CDR3 nucleotides are TGTGCCAGCAGCTTGACCGAAGCGGGAAGGGCCTACGAGCAGTACTTC. Its translation: CASSLTEAGRAYEQYF. The entire variable domain, with the rest obtained from reference TRBV7-9 and TRBJ2-7, is as follows: DTGVSQNPRHKITKRGQNVTFRCDPISEHNRLYWYRQTLGQGPEFLTYFQNEAQLEKSRLLSDRFSAERPKGSFSTLEIQRTEQGDSAMYLCASSLTEAGRAYEQYFGPGTRLTVT.

In DNA form, the CDR3 reads TGTGCCAGCAGCTTTCGACAGTCGGGTGAAAAACTGTTTTTT. Translated: CASSFRQSGEKLFF. The genes are TRBV5-6 and TRBJ1-4; TRBD1 might be the D (5 bases). V lost 2 bases, J lost 7 bases, and 12 bases lay in between. CDR3 length: 14 amino acids. Looked up from germline, CDR1 is SGHDT and CDR2 is YYEEEE.

The chain combines TRBV6-5 with TRBJ1-6; 7 positions agree with TRBD1. CDR1 and CDR2 (germline): MNHEY, SVGAGI. The trim removed 4 bases at V and 4 bases at J, leaving 7 bases unmatched. The CDR3 is 16 amino acids. CDR3 loop: CASSSTHRGYNSPLHF. The CDR3 coding sequence is TGTGCCAGCAGTTCGACCCACAGGGGTTATAATTCACCCCTCCACTTT.

The chain joins TRBV15 to TRBJ2-2, with D unclear. The germline gives CDR1 LNHNV, CDR2 YYDKDF (reference sequence). The CDR3 has 17 residues. Trimming took 0 bases from V and 0 from J, leaving 11 bases between them. CDR3 coding DNA: TGTGCCACCAGCAGAGATCGATTGGGGACGAACACCGGGGAGCTGTTTTTT. Protein: CATSRDRLGTNTGELFF.

The chain has TRBV9 and TRBJ2-1; D gene ambiguous. The V gene's germline CDR1 is SGDLS and CDR2 YYNGEE. The V end was cut by 2 bases, the J end by 8 bases, with 11 bases between. The CDR3 covers 13 residues. As DNA, the CDR3 is TGTGCCAGCAGCGTCGGGCCCTGGGATGAGCAGTTCTTC. Protein product: CASSVGPWDEQFF.

This clone was picked up one time. The CDR3 DNA reads as TGTGCCACCAGTGACCCTGGACAGCGAGAGGGAGATACGCAGTATTTT. Protein product: CATSDPGQREGDTQYF. This chain uses TRBV24-1 with TRBJ2-3, with a possible D match to TRBD1 (6 bases). Germline CDR1 is KGHDR and CDR2 is SFDVKD. The CDR3 has 16 residues. The germline V and J ends were trimmed by 4 bases and 5 bases, with 18 bases remaining between them.

The chain uses TRBV5-1 and TRBJ1-6; D ambiguous. Germline V lookup: CDR1 SGHRS, CDR2 YFSETQ. The V end lost 0 bases, the J end lost 7 bases, and 8 bases lay between the germline ends. CDR3 size: 14 residues. The CDR3 loop reads CASSLGNGNSPLHF. The CDR3 DNA reads as TGCGCCAGCAGCTTGGGAAATGGGAATTCACCCCTCCACTTT.

V and J are TRBV24-1 and TRBJ1-5; 8 bases fit TRBD1. Germline V lookup: CDR1 KGHDR, CDR2 SFDVKD. V was clipped by 3 bases and J by 4 bases; unmatched bases: 7. The CDR3 consists of 16 residues. CDR3 residues: CATSDKRTGPNQPQHF. The DNA for the CDR3 is TGTGCCACCAGTGATAAAAGGACAGGGCCGAATCAGCCCCAGCATTTT.

The chain uses TRBV12-3 or TRBV12-4 and TRBJ1-1, with D perhaps matching TRBD1 (5 bases). This CDR3 is built from 13 residues. Trimming removed 0 bases from V and 3 bases from J, with 5 bases in between. The CDR3 DNA reads TGTGCCAGCAGTTTAGCGGGGGACACTGAAGCTTTCTTT. Translated, it gives CASSLAGDTEAFF.

V usage is TRBV18 and J usage is TRBJ2-5; the match to TRBD2 covers 8 bases. Losses at the gene ends were 4 bases for V and 5 bases for J; bases not matched to a gene: 6. The CDR3 is 14 amino acids. Germline V gene data show CDR1 as KGHSH and CDR2 as LQKENI. In nucleotides, the CDR3 is TGTGCCAGCTCACTCGGGACTAGTAGTGAGACCCAGTACTTC. This codes for CASSLGTSSETQYF.

J is TRBJ2-5 and V is TRBV5-1; 13 bases are shared with TRBD2. J lost 7 bases, V lost 4 bases, and 7 bases had no gene match. CDR1 is SGHRS, CDR2 YFSETQ, per germline. The CDR3 is 15 residues long. CDR3 nucleotide sequence: TGCGCCAGCAGCCCGGGACTAGCGGGGTTCGGGACCCAGTACTTC. It is translated as CASSPGLAGFGTQYF.

J is TRBJ1-1 and V is TRBV11-3; 9 bases align to TRBD1. Germline V CDR1 and CDR2: SGHNT, YENEEA. This CDR3 contains 16 residues. Losses at the gene ends were 6 bases for V and 4 bases for J; bases not matched to a gene: 12. CDR3 sequence: CASRPRTGDDITEAFF. The CDR3 coding sequence is TGTGCCAGCAGACCCCGGACAGGGGACGATATCACTGAAGCTTTCTTT.